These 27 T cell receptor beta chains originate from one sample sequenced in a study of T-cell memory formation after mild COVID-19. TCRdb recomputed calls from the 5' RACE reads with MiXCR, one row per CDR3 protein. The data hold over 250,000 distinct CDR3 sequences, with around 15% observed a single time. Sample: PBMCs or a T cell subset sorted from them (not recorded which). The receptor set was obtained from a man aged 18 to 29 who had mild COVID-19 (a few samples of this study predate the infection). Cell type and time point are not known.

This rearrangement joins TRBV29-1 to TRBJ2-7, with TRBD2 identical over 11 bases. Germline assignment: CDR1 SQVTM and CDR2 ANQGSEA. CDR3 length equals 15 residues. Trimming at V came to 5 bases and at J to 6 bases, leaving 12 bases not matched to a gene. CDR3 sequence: CSVRSSGGKPSEQYV. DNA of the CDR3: TGCAGCGTTCGATCTAGCGGGGGGAAGCCCTCCGAGCAGTACGTC.

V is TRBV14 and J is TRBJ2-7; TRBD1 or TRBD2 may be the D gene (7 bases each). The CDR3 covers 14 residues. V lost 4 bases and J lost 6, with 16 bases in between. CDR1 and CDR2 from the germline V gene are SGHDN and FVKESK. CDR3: CASSPNRGGVEQYF. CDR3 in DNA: TGTGCCAGCAGCCCGAACAGGGGAGGGGTCGAGCAGTACTTC.

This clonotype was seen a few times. CDR3 region: CASSFSLLAPNEKLFF. The DNA of the CDR3 is TGTGCCAGCAGCTTTAGCTTACTGGCCCCTAATGAAAAACTGTTTTTT. This chain connects TRBV13 to TRBJ1-4; D remains unclear. The CDR3 has 16 amino acids. Germline V gene sequence: CDR1 PRHDT, CDR2 FYEKMQ (reference sequence). V lost 3 bases, J lost 3 bases, and 14 bases lay in between.

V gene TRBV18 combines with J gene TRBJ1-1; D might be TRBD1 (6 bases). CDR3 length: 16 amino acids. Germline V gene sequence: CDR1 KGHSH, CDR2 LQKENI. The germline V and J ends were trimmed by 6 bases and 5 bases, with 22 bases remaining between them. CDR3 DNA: TGTGCCAGCTCTCCAAGGGGACAACTCGAGACTACTGAAGCTTTCTTT. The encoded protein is CASSPRGQLETTEAFF.

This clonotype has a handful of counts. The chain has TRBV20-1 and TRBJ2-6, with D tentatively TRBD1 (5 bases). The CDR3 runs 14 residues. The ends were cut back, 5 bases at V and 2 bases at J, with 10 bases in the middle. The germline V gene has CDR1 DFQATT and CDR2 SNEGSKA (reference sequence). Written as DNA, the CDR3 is TGCAGTGCTGCAGGGTCAACTGGGGCCAACGTCCTGACTTTC. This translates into CSAAGSTGANVLTF.

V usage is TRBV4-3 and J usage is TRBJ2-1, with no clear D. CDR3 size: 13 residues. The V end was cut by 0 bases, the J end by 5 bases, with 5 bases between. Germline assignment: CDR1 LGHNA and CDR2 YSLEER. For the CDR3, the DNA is TGCGCCAGCAGCCAAGAAACCGACAATGAGCAGTTCTTC. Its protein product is CASSQETDNEQFF.

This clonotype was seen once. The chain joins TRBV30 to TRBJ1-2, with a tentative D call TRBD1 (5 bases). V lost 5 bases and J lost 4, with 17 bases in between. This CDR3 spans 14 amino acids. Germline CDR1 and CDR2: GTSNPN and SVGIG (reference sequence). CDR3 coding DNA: TGTGCCTGGCACCGTGGGGCAGCAGCCTATGGCTACACCTTC. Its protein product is CAWHRGAAAYGYTF. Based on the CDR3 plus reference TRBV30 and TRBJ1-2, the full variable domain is SQTIHQWPATLVQPVGSPLSLECTVEGTSNPNLYWYRQAAGRGLQLLFYSVGIGQISSEVPQNLSASRPQDRQFILSSKKLLLSDSGFYLCAWHRGAAAYGYTFGSGTRLTVV.

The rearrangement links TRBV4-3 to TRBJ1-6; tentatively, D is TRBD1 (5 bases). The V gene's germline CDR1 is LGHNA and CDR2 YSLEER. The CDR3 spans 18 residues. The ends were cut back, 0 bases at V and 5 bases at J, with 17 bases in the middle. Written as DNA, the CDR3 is TGCGCCAGCAGCCAAGAGGTACAGGACGTCGGCAATAATTCACCCCTCCACTTT. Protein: CASSQEVQDVGNNSPLHF.

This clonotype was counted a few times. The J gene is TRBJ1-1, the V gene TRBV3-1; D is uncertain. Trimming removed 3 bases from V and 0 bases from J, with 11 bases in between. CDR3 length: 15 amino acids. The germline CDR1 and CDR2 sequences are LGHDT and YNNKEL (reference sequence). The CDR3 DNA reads TGTGCCAGCAGCCAGAATACGGTAATGAACACTGAAGCTTTCTTT. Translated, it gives CASSQNTVMNTEAFF. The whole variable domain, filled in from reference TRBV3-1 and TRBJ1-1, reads DTAVSQTPKYLVTQMGNDKSIKCEQNLGHDTMYWYKQDSKKFLKIMFSYNNKELIINETVPNRFSPKSPDKAHLNLHINSLELGDSAVYFCASSQNTVMNTEAFFGQGTRLTVV.

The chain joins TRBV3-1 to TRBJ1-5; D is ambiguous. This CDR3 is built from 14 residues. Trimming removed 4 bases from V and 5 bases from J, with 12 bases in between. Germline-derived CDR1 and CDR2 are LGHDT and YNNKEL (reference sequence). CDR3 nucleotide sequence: TGTGCCAGCAGCCGCCTCGGCGGCGATCAGCCCCAGCATTTT. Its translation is CASSRLGGDQPQHF.

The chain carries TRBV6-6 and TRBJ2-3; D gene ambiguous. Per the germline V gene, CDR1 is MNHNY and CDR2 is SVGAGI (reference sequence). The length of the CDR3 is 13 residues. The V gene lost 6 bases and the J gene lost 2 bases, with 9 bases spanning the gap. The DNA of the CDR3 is TGTGCCAGCAGGACCGCGGCCACAGATACGCAGTATTTT. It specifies CASRTAATDTQYF.

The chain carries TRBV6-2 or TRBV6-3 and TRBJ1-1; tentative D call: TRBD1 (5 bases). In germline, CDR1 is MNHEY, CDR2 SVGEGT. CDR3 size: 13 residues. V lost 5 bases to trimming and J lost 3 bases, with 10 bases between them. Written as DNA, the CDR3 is TGTGCCAGCAGTAGGGGACTGTACACTGAAGCTTTCTTT. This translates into CASSRGLYTEAFF.

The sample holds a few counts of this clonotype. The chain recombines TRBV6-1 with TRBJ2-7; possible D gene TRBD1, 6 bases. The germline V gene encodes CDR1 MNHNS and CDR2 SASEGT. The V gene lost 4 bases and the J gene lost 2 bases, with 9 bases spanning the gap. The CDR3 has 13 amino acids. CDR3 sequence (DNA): TGTGCCAGCAGTGGACAGGCCCCCTACGAGCAGTACGTC. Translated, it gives CASSGQAPYEQYV.

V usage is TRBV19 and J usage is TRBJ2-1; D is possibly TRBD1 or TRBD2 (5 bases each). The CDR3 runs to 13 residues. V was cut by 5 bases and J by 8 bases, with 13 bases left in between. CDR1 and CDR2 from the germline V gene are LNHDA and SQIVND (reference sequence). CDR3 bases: TGTGCCAGTAGTGGGACCCCTAGGGATGAGCAGTTCTTC. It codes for CASSGTPRDEQFF.

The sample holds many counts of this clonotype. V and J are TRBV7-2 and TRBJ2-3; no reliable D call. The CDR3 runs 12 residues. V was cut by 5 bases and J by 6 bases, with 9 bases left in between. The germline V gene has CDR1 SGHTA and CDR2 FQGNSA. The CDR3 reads CASSPQGDTQYF. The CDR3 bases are TGTGCCAGCAGCCCCCAAGGGGATACGCAGTATTTT.

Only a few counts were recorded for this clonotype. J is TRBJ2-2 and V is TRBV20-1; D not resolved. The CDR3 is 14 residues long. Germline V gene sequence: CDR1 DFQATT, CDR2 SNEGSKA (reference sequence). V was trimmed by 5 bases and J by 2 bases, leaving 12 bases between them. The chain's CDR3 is CSAGADPNTGELFF. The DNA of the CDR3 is TGCAGTGCTGGAGCAGACCCCAACACCGGGGAGCTGTTTTTT.

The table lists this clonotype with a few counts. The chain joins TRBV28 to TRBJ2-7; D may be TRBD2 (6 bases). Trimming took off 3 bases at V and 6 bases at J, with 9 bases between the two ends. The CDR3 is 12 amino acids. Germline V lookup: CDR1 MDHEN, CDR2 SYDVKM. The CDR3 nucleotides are TGTGCCAGCAGTTTGGGGGGTACCGAGCAGTACGTC. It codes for CASSLGGTEQYV.

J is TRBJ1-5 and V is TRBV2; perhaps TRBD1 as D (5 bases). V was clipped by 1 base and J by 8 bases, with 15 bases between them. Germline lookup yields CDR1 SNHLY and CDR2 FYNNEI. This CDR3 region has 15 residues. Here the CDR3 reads CASSEGPGIGEPQHF. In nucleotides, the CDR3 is TGTGCCAGCAGTGAAGGTCCAGGGATAGGGGAGCCCCAGCATTTT.

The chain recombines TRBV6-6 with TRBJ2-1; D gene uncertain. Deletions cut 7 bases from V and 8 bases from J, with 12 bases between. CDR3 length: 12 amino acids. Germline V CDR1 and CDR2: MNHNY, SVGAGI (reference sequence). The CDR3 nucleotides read TGTGCCAGCAAGGGTCCCACCCATGAGCAGTTCTTC. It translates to CASKGPTHEQFF.

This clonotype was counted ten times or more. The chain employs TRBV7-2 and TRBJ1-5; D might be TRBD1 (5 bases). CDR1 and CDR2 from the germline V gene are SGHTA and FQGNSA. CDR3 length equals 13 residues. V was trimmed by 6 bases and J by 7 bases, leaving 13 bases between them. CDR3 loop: CASSPGPGQPQHF. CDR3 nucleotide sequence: TGTGCCAGCAGTCCGGGGCCGGGCCAGCCCCAGCATTTT.

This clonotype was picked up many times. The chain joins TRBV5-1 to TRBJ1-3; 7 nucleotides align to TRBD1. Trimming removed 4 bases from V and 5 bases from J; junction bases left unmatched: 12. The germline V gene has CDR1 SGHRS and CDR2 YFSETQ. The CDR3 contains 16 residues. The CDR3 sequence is CASSRGPGDSRNTIYF. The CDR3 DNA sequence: TGCGCCAGCAGCCGGGGTCCAGGGGACAGCCGAAACACCATATATTTT. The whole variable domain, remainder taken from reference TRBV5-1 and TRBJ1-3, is KAGVTQTPRYLIKTRGQQVTLSCSPISGHRSVSWYQQTPGQGLQFLFEYFSETQRNKGNFPGRFSGRQFSNSRSEMNVSTLELGDSALYLCASSRGPGDSRNTIYFGEGSWLTVV.

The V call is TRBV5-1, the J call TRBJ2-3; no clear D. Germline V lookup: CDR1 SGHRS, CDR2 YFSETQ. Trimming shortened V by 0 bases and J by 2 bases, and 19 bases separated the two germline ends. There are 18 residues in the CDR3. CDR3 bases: TGCGCCAGCAGCTTGGGGCAGACGAACCCGACACACACAGATACGCAGTATTTT. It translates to CASSLGQTNPTHTDTQYF.

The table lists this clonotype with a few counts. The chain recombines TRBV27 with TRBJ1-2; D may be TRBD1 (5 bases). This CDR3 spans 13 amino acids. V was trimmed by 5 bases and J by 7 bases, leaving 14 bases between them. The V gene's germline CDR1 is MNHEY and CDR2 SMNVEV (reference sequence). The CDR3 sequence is CASSLRGAFGYTF. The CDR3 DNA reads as TGTGCCAGCAGTCTCCGAGGGGCTTTTGGCTACACCTTC.

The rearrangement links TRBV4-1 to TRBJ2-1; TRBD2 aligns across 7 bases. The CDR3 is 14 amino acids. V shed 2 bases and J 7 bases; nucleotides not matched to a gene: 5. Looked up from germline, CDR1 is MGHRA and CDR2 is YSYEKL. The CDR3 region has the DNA TGCGCCAGCAGCCAACGAGCGGGGACTAATGAGCAGTTCTTC. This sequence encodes CASSQRAGTNEQFF.

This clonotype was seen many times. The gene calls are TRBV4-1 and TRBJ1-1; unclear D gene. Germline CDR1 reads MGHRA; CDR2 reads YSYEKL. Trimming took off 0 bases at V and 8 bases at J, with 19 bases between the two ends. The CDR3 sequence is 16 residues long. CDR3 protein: CASSQDSGNLLLEAFF. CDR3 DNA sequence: TGCGCCAGCAGCCAAGATTCGGGTAACCTCCTCCTCGAAGCTTTCTTT.

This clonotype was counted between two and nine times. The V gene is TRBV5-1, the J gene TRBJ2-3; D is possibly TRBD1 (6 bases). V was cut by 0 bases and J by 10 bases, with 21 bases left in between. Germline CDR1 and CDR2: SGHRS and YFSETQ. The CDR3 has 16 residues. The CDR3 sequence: CASSLAGLDRFGPQYF. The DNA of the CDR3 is TGCGCCAGCAGCTTGGCGGGCCTGGACAGATTTGGTCCGCAGTATTTT. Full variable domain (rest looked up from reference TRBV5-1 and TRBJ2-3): KAGVTQTPRYLIKTRGQQVTLSCSPISGHRSVSWYQQTPGQGLQFLFEYFSETQRNKGNFPGRFSGRQFSNSRSEMNVSTLELGDSALYLCASSLAGLDRFGPQYFGPGTRLTVL.

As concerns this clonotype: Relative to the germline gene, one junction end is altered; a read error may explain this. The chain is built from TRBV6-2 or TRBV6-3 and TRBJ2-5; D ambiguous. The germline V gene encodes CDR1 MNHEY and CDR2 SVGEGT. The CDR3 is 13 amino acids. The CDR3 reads CASTLTEQENQYF. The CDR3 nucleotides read TGTGCCAGCACCCTGACGGAACAAGAGAACCAGTACTTC.